These 12 T cell receptor beta chains were all obtained from the same sample, sequenced in a study of glioma-infiltrating T cells. Using RNA template, CDR3s of TCR alpha and beta were amplified with iRepertoire arm-PCR. TCRdb used MiXCR to reprocess the multiplex PCR reads, holding one entry per CDR3 protein. Of a few hundred thousand distinct CDR3 sequences listed, roughly two fifths are singletons. Sequenced sample: glioma tissue, nonneoplastic brain tissue, or PBMCs (not recorded which). The receptors come from a human donor with low-grade glioma or glioblastoma, undergoing nonglioma brain surgery, or in good health (not recorded which).

This clonotype was recorded at least ten times. This rearrangement joins TRBV6-1 to TRBJ2-5; tentatively, D is TRBD2 (6 bases). The germline V gene encodes CDR1 MNHNS and CDR2 SASEGT. V lost 8 bases to trimming and J lost 2 bases, with 12 bases between them. The length of the CDR3 is 13 residues. The CDR3 DNA sequence: TGTGCCAGCGGTATTGGAGGGCAAGAGACCCAGTACTTC. This translates into CASGIGGQETQYF.

This clonotype came up many times. The CDR3 here is CASGTSWGWTEAFF. For the CDR3, the DNA is TGTGCCAGCGGGACGTCTTGGGGTTGGACTGAAGCTTTCTTT. This chain links TRBV7-2 with TRBJ1-1; a possible D gene is TRBD1 (5 bases). Trimming stripped 8 bases from V and 5 bases from J, with 18 bases between. Germline CDR1 and CDR2: SGHTA and FQGNSA. The CDR3 consists of 14 residues.

Remarks on this clonotype: A much larger clone sits a single nucleotide away, making a read error possible. The V and J genes are TRBV15 and TRBJ2-3, with D unresolved. Germline CDR1 and CDR2: LNHNV and YYDKDF (reference sequence). V shed 0 bases and J shed 8 bases, with 6 bases lying between them. This CDR3 has 12 amino acids. The CDR3 here is CATSRDVGTQYF. The CDR3 DNA reads as TGTGCCACCAGCAGAGATGTGGGTACGCAGTATTTT. Drawing the rest from reference TRBV15 and TRBJ2-3, the complete variable domain is DAMVIQNPRYQVTQFGKPVTLSCSQTLNHNVMYWYQQKSSQAPKLLFHYYDKDFNNEADTPDNFQSRRPNTSFCFLDIRSPGLGDTAMYLCATSRDVGTQYFGPGTRLTVL.

The chain combines TRBV10-3 with TRBJ2-5; D might be TRBD1 or TRBD2, each matching 6 bases. The CDR3 has 13 amino acids. V lost 0 bases and J 10 bases, leaving 12 bases between the germline ends. Germline lookup yields CDR1 ENHRY and CDR2 SYGVKD. The CDR3 region is CAISESNREDQYF. The CDR3 nucleotides read TGTGCCATCAGTGAGTCGAACAGGGAGGACCAGTACTTC.

This clonotype turned up a few times. The chain employs TRBV7-6 and TRBJ2-3, with D maybe TRBD1 (7 bases). V lost 0 bases to trimming and J lost 3 bases, with 13 bases between them. The CDR3 runs 16 residues. Germline V CDR1 and CDR2: SGHVS, FNYEAQ. CDR3 residues: CASSLAPGGGTDTQYF. CDR3 nucleotides: TGTGCCAGCAGCTTAGCTCCAGGGGGAGGAACAGATACGCAGTATTTT.

This clonotype was recorded at least ten times. The chain carries TRBV20-1 and TRBJ2-3; D possibly uses TRBD1 or TRBD2 (5 bases each). This CDR3 contains 14 residues. The V gene's germline CDR1 is DFQATT and CDR2 SNEGSKA (reference sequence). The ends were cut back, 6 bases at V and 0 bases at J, with 13 bases in the middle. DNA of the CDR3: TGCAGTGCCCTGCGGTGGGGGAGCACAGATACGCAGTATTTT. This sequence encodes CSALRWGSTDTQYF.

This clonotype showed up just a few times. The chain links TRBV5-1 to TRBJ1-6; TRBD1 matches at 8 bases. Germline assignment: CDR1 SGHRS and CDR2 YFSETQ. The V segment lost 2 bases and the J segment 7 bases; nucleotides outside the gene matches: 5. The CDR3 consists of 15 residues. The chain's CDR3 is CASSFDRGSNSPLHF. The CDR3 DNA reads as TGCGCCAGCAGCTTTGACAGGGGTTCGAATTCACCCCTCCACTTT.

The chain carries TRBV19 and TRBJ2-7; 8 bases are shared with TRBD2. This CDR3 has 14 residues. Germline V gene sequence: CDR1 LNHDA, CDR2 SQIVND (reference sequence). V lost 6 bases, J lost 6 bases, and 10 bases stayed unmatched. The CDR3 DNA reads as TGTGCCAGTAGACCGGGACTAGGAGTGGGCGAGCAGTACTTC. Encoded protein: CASRPGLGVGEQYF.

This clonotype appeared once. This chain joins TRBV10-3 and TRBJ2-2; 8 bases agree with TRBD2. The CDR3 totals 15 residues. The ends lost 4 bases at V and 1 base at J; junction bases unmatched: 2. CDR1 and CDR2 (germline): ENHRY, SYGVKD. Here the CDR3 reads CAISATSENTGELFF. The CDR3 nucleotides are TGTGCCATCAGTGCGACTAGCGAGAACACCGGGGAGCTGTTTTTT.

The chain couples TRBV7-9 to TRBJ2-1; D unresolved. Germline CDR1 and CDR2: SEHNR and FQNEAQ (reference sequence). The V end lost 4 bases, the J end lost 2 bases, and 15 bases lay between the germline ends. CDR3 length: 16 amino acids. CDR3 nucleotides: TGTGCCAGCAGCTCCCAACATGTGGGCACCTACAATGAGCAGTTCTTC. It is translated as CASSSQHVGTYNEQFF. The variable domain in full, with the rest retrieved from reference TRBV7-9 and TRBJ2-1, is DTGVSQNPRHKITKRGQNVTFRCDPISEHNRLYWYRQTLGQGPEFLTYFQNEAQLEKSRLLSDRFSAERPKGSFSTLEIQRTEQGDSAMYLCASSSQHVGTYNEQFFGPGTRLTVL.

This clonotype was seen a few times. The V gene is TRBV19, the J gene TRBJ1-2; D remains unclear. Germline loops: CDR1 LNHDA, CDR2 SQIVND (reference sequence). Trimming took 3 bases from V and 6 from J, leaving 5 bases between them. CDR3 length: 11 amino acids. The CDR3 DNA follows: TGTGCCAGTAGTATTGGACATGGCTACACCTTC. Translating it yields CASSIGHGYTF.

In this sample, this clonotype turned up a few times. The V call is TRBV5-5, the J call TRBJ1-2; the D is unclear. Trimming pared 9 bases from V and 5 bases from J, leaving 14 bases between. This CDR3 contains 12 residues. Germline V gives CDR1 SGHKS, CDR2 YYEKEE (reference sequence). The CDR3 reads CATGPQSYGYTF. The DNA for the CDR3 is TGTGCCACCGGACCGCAAAGTTATGGCTACACCTTC.